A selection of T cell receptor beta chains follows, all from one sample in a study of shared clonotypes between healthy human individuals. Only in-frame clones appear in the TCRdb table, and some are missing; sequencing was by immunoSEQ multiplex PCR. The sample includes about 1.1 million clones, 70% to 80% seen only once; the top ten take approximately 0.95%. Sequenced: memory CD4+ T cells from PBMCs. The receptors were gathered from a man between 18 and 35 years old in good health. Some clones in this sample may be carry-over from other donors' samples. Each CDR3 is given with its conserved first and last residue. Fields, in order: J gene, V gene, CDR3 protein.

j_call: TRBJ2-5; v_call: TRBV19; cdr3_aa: CASSIRRAETQYF
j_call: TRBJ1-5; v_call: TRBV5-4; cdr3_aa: CASSLGPGAGQPQHF
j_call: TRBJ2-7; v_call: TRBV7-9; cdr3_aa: CASSAAQGTTVYEQYF
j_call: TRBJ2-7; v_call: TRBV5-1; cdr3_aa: CASSTGHSGPSYEQYF
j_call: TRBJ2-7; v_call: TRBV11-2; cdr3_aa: CASSFLAGGTYEQYF
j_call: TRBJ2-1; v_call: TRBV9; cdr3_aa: CASSPGRSSNEQFF
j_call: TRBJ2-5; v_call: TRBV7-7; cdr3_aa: CASKGTGRWTQYF
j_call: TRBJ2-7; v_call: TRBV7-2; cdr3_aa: CASSFGQTYEQYF
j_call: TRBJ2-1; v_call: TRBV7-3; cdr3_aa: CASSFGTSGSSRKFF
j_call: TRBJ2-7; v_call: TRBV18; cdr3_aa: CASSFQTGGFYEQYF
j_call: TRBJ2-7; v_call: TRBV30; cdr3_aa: CAWSKVSYEQYF
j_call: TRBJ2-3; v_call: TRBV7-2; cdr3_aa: CASSLVGRGATDTQYF
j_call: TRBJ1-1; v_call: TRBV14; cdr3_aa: CASSQVTGNTEAFF
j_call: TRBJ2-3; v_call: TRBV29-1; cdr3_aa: CSVEVRITSTDTQYF
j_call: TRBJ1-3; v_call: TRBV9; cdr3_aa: CASSVAVSGNTIYF
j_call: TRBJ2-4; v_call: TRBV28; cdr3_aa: CASSPDRPLAKNIQYF
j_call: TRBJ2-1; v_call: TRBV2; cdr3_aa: CASSEEGLNEQFF
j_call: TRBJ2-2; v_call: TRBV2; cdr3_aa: CASRDRSPRGELFF
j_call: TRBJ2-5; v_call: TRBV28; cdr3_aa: CASSLDDRGRETQYF
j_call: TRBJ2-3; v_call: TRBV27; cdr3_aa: CASKTSGSTDTQYF
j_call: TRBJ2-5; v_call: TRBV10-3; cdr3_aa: CAISESGGTQETQYF
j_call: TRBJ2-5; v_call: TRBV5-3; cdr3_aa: CARTGWDFSQWGTQYF
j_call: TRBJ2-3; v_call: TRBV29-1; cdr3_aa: CSVEGIAEGGDTQYF
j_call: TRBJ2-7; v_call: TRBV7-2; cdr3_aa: CASRRDSSSVDEQYF